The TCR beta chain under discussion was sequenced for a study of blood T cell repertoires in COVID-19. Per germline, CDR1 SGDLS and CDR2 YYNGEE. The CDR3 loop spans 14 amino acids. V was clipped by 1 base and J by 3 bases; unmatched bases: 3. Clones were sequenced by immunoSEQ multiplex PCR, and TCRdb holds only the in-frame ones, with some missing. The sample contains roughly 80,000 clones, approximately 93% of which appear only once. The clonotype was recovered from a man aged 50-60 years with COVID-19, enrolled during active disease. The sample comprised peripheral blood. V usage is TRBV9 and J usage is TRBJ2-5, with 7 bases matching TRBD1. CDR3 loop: CASSVSGQEETQYF. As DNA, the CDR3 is TGTGCCAGCAGCGTATCCGGACAGGAAGAGACCCAGTACTTC.